This T cell receptor beta chain was captured by sequencing in a study of T cell responses to AZD1222 COVID-19 vaccine. General observations from the study: Elevations in Spike-specific TCR breadth and depth followed administration of two AZD1222 doses. Vaccine-associated CD4 TCRs spanned spike, dominant at 160-218 and 743-854.

Details on this clone: Antigen specificity is unknown.

CDR1 LNHNV and CDR2 YYDKDF come from the germline V gene (reference sequence). J was trimmed by 2 bases and V by 9 bases; bases with no gene match: 7. CDR3 length equals 15 residues. The method was immunoSEQ multiplex PCR; TCRdb's version includes in-frame clones alone and lacks a portion of them. The sample contains 90,000 to 150,000 clones, 75% to 90% of which appear only once. Doses given second, at about 4 or about 12 weeks, were pooled. The TCR originated in an adult who received the AZD1222 COVID-19 vaccine. The genes are TRBV15 and TRBJ1-5, with 10 bases that match TRBD1. This specimen was peripheral blood, taken 28 days after the second AZD1222 dose. Here the CDR3 reads CATARDRGRNQPQHF. DNA for the CDR3: TGTGCCACGGCCCGGGACAGGGGTCGCAATCAGCCCCAGCATTTT. Full variable domain (rest looked up from reference TRBV15 and TRBJ1-5): DAMVIQNPRYQVTQFGKPVTLSCSQTLNHNVMYWYQQKSSQAPKLLFHYYDKDFNNEADTPDNFQSRRPNTSFCFLDIRSPGLGDTAMYLCATARDRGRNQPQHFGDGTRLSIL.